This TCR beta chain derives from a study of blood T cell repertoires in COVID-19. Background on the study: Samples of COVID-19 (acute and convalescent) were obtained from the United States, Italy and Spain. T cells, B-cell-depleted T cells, or PBMCs supplied cDNA or gDNA.

Germline-derived CDR1 and CDR2 are SNHLY and FYNNEI. Trimming removed 4 bases at V and 4 bases at J, with 11 bases between. This CDR3 comprises 14 residues. Original handling: Amplification of reference gene primers was used by the study to estimate nucleated cell counts. TCRdb keeps only in-frame clones here, not all; method: immunoSEQ multiplex PCR. V, J and clone size were drawn from that table, and D and trimming were deduced from the DNA. This sample has some 150,000 clones, with about 85% found just once. The chain combines TRBV2 with TRBJ1-5, with TRBD1 as a possible D gene (5 bases). The origin of this receptor is a woman in her sixties or seventies with active or convalescent COVID-19. The sequenced material came from peripheral blood. The CDR3 loop is CASSVAGGNQPQHF. In nucleotides, the CDR3 is TGTGCCAGCAGTGTAGCCGGGGGAAATCAGCCCCAGCATTTT.